These 31 T cell receptor beta chains originate from one sample sequenced in a study of vaccination effects on CD4 cells after COVID-19. Libraries were prepared by immunoSEQ multiplex PCR; TCRdb keeps only in-frame clonotypes and omits some of them. The top ten clones hold about 1.4% of a sample with around 69,000 clones, just under 75% of them seen once. Expansion with viral peptide pools was applied to antigen-specific CD4+ T cells by the ViraFEST assay prior to sequencing. Cultured cells yielded isolated CD4+ T cells after nine to ten days. Subjects were given two BNT162b2 or mRNA-1273 vaccine doses. Their antigens are not known. Sequencing used CD4+ T cells from PBMCs cultured with HCoV-229E spike peptides, obtained after COVID-19 vaccination. Every receptor here comes from a human donor who received a COVID-19 vaccine.

This clone has just one count. V usage is TRBV6-4 and J usage is TRBJ2-7; TRBD1 might be the D (5 bases). V was clipped by 1 base and J by 7 bases, with 8 bases between them. CDR1 is MRHNA, CDR2 SNTAGT, per germline. The CDR3 loop spans 12 amino acids. The CDR3 DNA follows: TGTGCCAGCAGTGACTTAGGGGAAGAGCAGTACGTC. Amino acid sequence: CASSDLGEEQYV.

V usage is TRBV2 and J usage is TRBJ1-6, with 8 bases matching TRBD1. CDR3 length: 15 amino acids. J lost 7 bases, V lost 4 bases, and 6 bases had no gene match. Germline CDR1 is SNHLY and CDR2 is FYNNEI. CDR3 region: CASSATGAMNSPLHF. DNA of the CDR3: TGTGCCAGCAGTGCGACAGGGGCAATGAATTCACCCCTCCACTTT.

The chain uses TRBV30 and TRBJ1-2, with a weak D call TRBD1 (6 bases). Germline loops: CDR1 GTSNPN, CDR2 SVGIG (reference sequence). Trimming took off 2 bases at V and 2 bases at J, with 9 bases between the two ends. The length of the CDR3 is 13 residues. The DNA of the CDR3 is TGTGCCTGGAGTTACAGGGCAAACTATGGCTACACCTTC. Translation: CAWSYRANYGYTF. Supplemented by reference TRBV30 and TRBJ1-2, the full variable domain reads SQTIHQWPATLVQPVGSPLSLECTVEGTSNPNLYWYRQAAGRGLQLLFYSVGIGQISSEVPQNLSASRPQDRQFILSSKKLLLSDSGFYLCAWSYRANYGYTFGSGTRLTVV.

The rearrangement links TRBV7-2 to TRBJ2-5, with D perhaps TRBD1 or TRBD2 (5 bases each). Per the germline V gene, CDR1 is SGHTA and CDR2 is FQGNSA. The CDR3 spans 15 residues. Trimming cost V 0 bases and J 2 bases, with 10 bases left between them. Here the CDR3 reads CASSLAPWGQETQYF. The CDR3 region has the DNA TGTGCCAGCAGCTTAGCGCCGTGGGGGCAAGAGACCCAGTACTTC.

This clone was seen a handful of times. J is TRBJ2-2 and V is TRBV5-6; the D gene is possibly TRBD2 (6 bases). Germline loops: CDR1 SGHDT, CDR2 YYEEEE. The CDR3 sequence is 17 residues long. The germline V and J ends were trimmed by 4 bases and 3 bases, with 19 bases remaining between them. The CDR3 here is CASSLLGGSADTGELFF. The DNA of the CDR3 is TGTGCCAGCAGCCTGTTAGGAGGGTCGGCGGACACCGGGGAGCTGTTTTTT.

The J gene is TRBJ2-5, the V gene TRBV9, with 7 bases fitting TRBD1. There are 14 residues in the CDR3. V shed 4 bases and J 5 bases; nucleotides not matched to a gene: 8. Germline V gene sequence: CDR1 SGDLS, CDR2 YYNGEE. Written as DNA, the CDR3 is TGTGCCAGCAGCCCCGGACAGGTTGGCGAGACCCAGTACTTC. As protein: CASSPGQVGETQYF.

The genes are TRBV3-1 (or the pseudogene TRBV3-2) and TRBJ2-5; D is unresolved. Trimming took 6 bases from V and 4 from J, leaving 6 bases between them. Germline lookup yields CDR1 LGHDT and CDR2 YNNKEL (reference sequence). The CDR3 is made up of 11 amino acids. The CDR3 sequence: CASRYSETQYF. The CDR3 DNA reads TGTGCCAGCAGATATTCAGAGACCCAGTACTTC.

The rearrangement uses TRBV4-3 and TRBJ2-1, with 7 bases fitting TRBD1. V lost 1 base to trimming and J lost 10 bases; unmatched junction nucleotides: 7. Germline CDR1 and CDR2: LGHNA and YSLEER. The CDR3 runs to 14 residues. In nucleotides, the CDR3 is TGCGCCAGCAGCCAAGCCTTCCAGGACAGGGAGCAGTTCTTC. Translation: CASSQAFQDREQFF.

The chain links TRBV6-6 to TRBJ1-2; a possible D gene is TRBD1 (6 bases). Germline V gene sequence: CDR1 MNHNY, CDR2 SVGAGI (reference sequence). V was shortened by 5 bases and J by 14 bases, with 18 bases between the two germline ends. This CDR3 is 12 amino acids long. The CDR3 here is CASSVLQGTITF. The CDR3 nucleotides are TGTGCCAGCAGTGTATTACAGGGAACTATTACCTTC.

This rearrangement joins TRBV3-1 (or the pseudogene TRBV3-2) to TRBJ2-5; no definite D call. Trimming left V 4 bases short and J 5 bases short, with 5 bases between. This CDR3 spans 11 amino acids. Germline CDR1 reads LGHDT; CDR2 reads YNNKEL (reference sequence). CDR3 coding DNA: TGTGCCAGCAGCCTCAGGGAGACCCAGTACTTC. It specifies CASSLRETQYF.

The chain employs TRBV9 and TRBJ1-1; D perhaps matches TRBD1 (6 bases). The CDR3 is 15 residues long. From germline, CDR1 is SGDLS and CDR2 YYNGEE. The germline V and J ends were trimmed by 2 bases and 1 base, with 12 bases remaining between them. Here the CDR3 reads CASSVDRLGNTEAFF. The CDR3, as DNA: TGTGCCAGCAGCGTCGACAGGTTAGGGAACACTGAAGCTTTCTTT. Full variable domain (missing parts from reference TRBV9 and TRBJ1-1): DSGVTQTPKHLITATGQRVTLRCSPRSGDLSVYWYQQSLDQGLQFLIQYYNGEERAKGNILERFSAQQFPDLHSELNLSSLELGDSALYFCASSVDRLGNTEAFFGQGTRLTVV.

The chain couples TRBV6-5 to TRBJ2-5, with 9 bases fitting TRBD1. CDR1 is MNHEY, CDR2 SVGAGI, per germline. Trimming cost V 7 bases and J 4 bases; bases outside gene matches: 10. The CDR3 is 15 amino acids. CDR3 sequence (DNA): TGTGCCAGCACGCTCCGGGACAGGGTATCAGAGACCCAGTACTTC. This translates into CASTLRDRVSETQYF.

The genes are TRBV6-2 or TRBV6-3 and TRBJ2-3; D may be TRBD2 (6 bases). CDR3 size: 15 residues. V was clipped by 6 bases and J by 5 bases, with 18 bases between them. The germline gives CDR1 MNHEY, CDR2 SVGEGT. In nucleotides, the CDR3 is TGTGCCAGCAGACCTCCGGGACTCAGCGGAGATACGCAGTATTTT. It specifies CASRPPGLSGDTQYF.

This rearrangement joins TRBV6-5 to TRBJ1-2, with 9 positions matching TRBD1. The CDR3 covers 14 residues. Germline V gives CDR1 MNHEY, CDR2 SVGAGI. Trimming cost V 6 bases and J 3 bases; bases outside gene matches: 5. The CDR3 region is CASSSDRGYYGYTF. CDR3 in DNA: TGTGCCAGCAGCTCTGACAGGGGGTACTATGGCTACACCTTC.

In DNA, the CDR3 is TGTGCCAGCATCTCCCCCGGGGGGGAATCCACTGAAGCTTTCTTT. Its translation is CASISPGGESTEAFF. This sequence joins TRBV5-6 and TRBJ1-1; weak D call: TRBD1 (5 bases). The CDR3 has 15 amino acids. Germline lookup yields CDR1 SGHDT and CDR2 YYEEEE. Trimming pared 6 bases from V and 4 bases from J, leaving 19 bases between. Variable domain in full (rest from reference TRBV5-6 and TRBJ1-1): DAGVTQSPTHLIKTRGQQVTLRCSPKSGHDTVSWYQQALGQGPQFIFQYYEEEERQRGNFPDRFSGHQFPNYSSELNVNALLLGDSALYLCASISPGGESTEAFFGQGTRLTVV.

This clone was recorded a few times. V is TRBV6-6 and J is TRBJ1-1; weak D call: TRBD1 (6 bases). CDR1 and CDR2 from the germline V gene are MNHNY and SVGAGI (reference sequence). This CDR3 is 13 amino acids long. Trimming removed 11 bases at V and 0 bases at J, with 13 bases between. CDR3 region: CAGMTGLNTEAFF. The CDR3 coding sequence is TGTGCCGGGATGACAGGTCTGAACACTGAAGCTTTCTTT.

The rearrangement links TRBV3-1 (or the pseudogene TRBV3-2) to TRBJ1-1; 10 positions match TRBD1. Germline CDR1 reads LGHDT; CDR2 reads YNNKEL (reference sequence). This CDR3 contains 16 residues. The V and J ends lost 4 bases and 0 bases, in that order; junction bases with no gene match: 5. The CDR3 sequence: CASSPTGTGVNTEAFF. The DNA of the CDR3 is TGTGCCAGCAGCCCCACCGGGACAGGGGTGAACACTGAAGCTTTCTTT.

The chain carries TRBV10-3 and TRBJ1-1; D ambiguous. The CDR3 spans 13 residues. Between the trimmed V and J ends, which lost 2 bases and 3 bases, there was a span of 7 bases. Germline V CDR1 and CDR2: ENHRY, SYGVKD. In DNA form, the CDR3 reads TGTGCCATCAGTGAGGTTGCGCACACTGAAGCTTTCTTT. Amino acid sequence: CAISEVAHTEAFF.

The V call is TRBV6-5, the J call TRBJ1-2; tentative D call: TRBD1 (5 bases). The germline V gene encodes CDR1 MNHEY and CDR2 SVGAGI. The CDR3 is 13 residues long. V lost 2 bases, J lost 5 bases, and 9 bases lay in between. The CDR3 loop is CASSYGKGYGYTF. The CDR3, as DNA: TGTGCCAGCAGTTACGGGAAGGGGTATGGCTACACCTTC.

The chain carries TRBV5-1 and TRBJ2-1; TRBD2 matches 10 bases. Trimming took 2 bases from V and 4 from J; bases not matched to a gene: 3. Germline-derived CDR1 and CDR2 are SGHRS and YFSETQ. This CDR3 region has 15 residues. Here the CDR3 reads CASSFPSGGYNEQFF. As DNA, the CDR3 is TGCGCCAGCAGCTTCCCTAGCGGGGGTTACAATGAGCAGTTCTTC.

This clone was seen more than once but under ten times. The rearrangement joins TRBV18 to TRBJ2-5, with unresolved D. The germline V gene encodes CDR1 KGHSH and CDR2 LQKENI. The CDR3 covers 14 residues. V lost 0 bases, J lost 1 base, and 6 bases lay in between. CDR3 nucleotides: TGTGCCAGCTCACCACCGAAACCCCAAGAGACCCAGTACTTC. It codes for CASSPPKPQETQYF. Using reference TRBV18 and TRBJ2-5 for the parts outside the CDR3, the full variable domain is NAGVMQNPRHLVRRRGQEARLRCSPMKGHSHVYWYRQLPEEGLKFMVYLQKENIIDESGMPKERFSAEFPKEGPSILRIQQVVRGDSAAYFCASSPPKPQETQYFGPGTRLLVL.

The chain recombines TRBV30 with TRBJ1-5; D is undetermined. V lost 2 bases, J lost 2 bases, and 10 bases lay in between. This CDR3 spans 14 amino acids. Germline lookup yields CDR1 GTSNPN and CDR2 SVGIG (reference sequence). CDR3 residues: CAWSRGPGNQPQHF. CDR3 nucleotides: TGTGCCTGGAGTCGCGGCCCGGGCAATCAGCCCCAGCATTTT.

V and J are TRBV7-2 and TRBJ2-5, with a weak D call TRBD1 (6 bases). The CDR3 runs to 16 residues. Trimming shortened V by 7 bases and J by 4 bases, and 22 bases separated the two germline ends. CDR1 and CDR2 (germline): SGHTA, FQGNSA. This CDR3 reads CASTKPPQGILETQYF. In DNA form, the CDR3 reads TGTGCCAGCACTAAACCCCCCCAGGGGATTCTAGAGACCCAGTACTTC.

This chain joins TRBV6-5 and TRBJ2-5; the D gene is possibly TRBD2 (6 bases). Germline V CDR1 and CDR2: MNHEY, SVGAGI. Trimming removed 8 bases from V and 6 bases from J, with 19 bases in between. The CDR3 has 14 residues. CDR3 in DNA: TGTGCCAGCTCCCCCCCCGACGGGGGACAGACCCAGTACTTC. As protein: CASSPPDGGQTQYF.

The chain carries TRBV5-1 and TRBJ1-1, with no clear D. The germline V and J ends were trimmed by 0 bases and 4 bases, with 13 bases remaining between them. CDR1 and CDR2 (germline): SGHRS, YFSETQ. This CDR3 is 15 amino acids long. CDR3 coding DNA: TGCGCCAGCAGCTTGGTAGAGGGAATGGGCACTGAAGCTTTCTTT. It codes for CASSLVEGMGTEAFF.

The chain employs TRBV5-6 and TRBJ2-5, with D unclear. The CDR3 has 13 amino acids. V was clipped by 4 bases and J by 4 bases, with 11 bases between them. CDR1 and CDR2 from the germline V gene are SGHDT and YYEEEE. The CDR3: CASSPSLGETQYF. In nucleotides, the CDR3 is TGTGCCAGCAGCCCAAGTCTTGGAGAGACCCAGTACTTC.

The chain employs TRBV29-1 and TRBJ2-2, with TRBD1 identical over 11 bases. Germline CDR1 SQVTM, CDR2 ANQGSEA. The length of the CDR3 is 13 residues. V was pared by 6 bases and J by 9 bases, with 6 bases of the junction left unmatched. For the CDR3, the DNA is TGCAGCGTGGGGACAGGGGGGTTCCGGGAGCTGTTTTTT. Protein: CSVGTGGFRELFF.

This clone is a singleton in its sample. The rearrangement joins TRBV20-1 to TRBJ2-3; TRBD2 aligns across 11 bases. The V and J ends lost 3 bases and 3 bases, in that order; junction bases with no gene match: 8. The V gene's germline CDR1 is DFQATT and CDR2 SNEGSKA (reference sequence). The length of the CDR3 is 16 residues. CDR3 sequence: CSASFLAGGPTDTQYF. In DNA, the CDR3 is TGCAGTGCTAGTTTCTTAGCGGGGGGGCCGACAGATACGCAGTATTTT.

This clone was counted only a few times. The gene calls are TRBV3-1 (or the pseudogene TRBV3-2) and TRBJ1-5, with a weak D call TRBD1 (6 bases). CDR1 is LGHDT and CDR2 is YNNKEL in the germline V gene (reference sequence). Trimming removed 4 bases at V and 3 bases at J, with 13 bases between. This CDR3 spans 15 amino acids. In nucleotides, the CDR3 is TGTGCCAGCAGCCCGGGCAGGGGCTACAATCAGCCCCAGCATTTT. Translation: CASSPGRGYNQPQHF.

V is TRBV19 and J is TRBJ2-5; 9 bases are shared with TRBD2. The CDR3 runs to 15 residues. J lost 5 bases, V lost 6 bases, and 10 bases had no gene match. Germline V gene sequence: CDR1 LNHDA, CDR2 SQIVND (reference sequence). In DNA, the CDR3 is TGTGCCAGTAGCCAAATTCTAGCGGGGAGGGAGACCCAGTACTTC. It specifies CASSQILAGRETQYF.

The J gene is TRBJ1-1, the V gene TRBV6-6; TRBD1 agrees at 9 bases. J gave up 3 bases and V 6 bases, and 8 bases lay outside the gene matches. Germline CDR1 MNHNY, CDR2 SVGAGI (reference sequence). This CDR3 has 15 residues. CDR3 nucleotides: TGTGCCAGCAGGGATCCGGGACAGGGATACACTGAAGCTTTCTTT. Translation gives CASRDPGQGYTEAFF.